The T cell receptor beta chain under discussion was sequenced for a study of cytomegalovirus exposure and HLA in healthy donors. From germline, CDR1 is LNHDA and CDR2 SQIVND (reference sequence). V shed 8 bases and J shed 8 bases, with 18 bases lying between them. This CDR3 is built from 13 residues. When sampled, the donors appeared nominally healthy, though they likely had unrecorded immune exposures. Researchers ran the PCR with 60 Vbeta and 13 Jbeta primers. Profiled with immunoSEQ multiplex PCR; TCRdb holds only in-frame clones, not every one. The repertoire has around 100,000 clones, around 83% of them found once; the top ten carry 22%.

The V gene is TRBV19, the J gene TRBJ1-2; maybe TRBD1 (5 bases). Sample: PBMCs. The TCR was taken from a man aged 25-45 years in good health and CMV-seropositive. The CDR3 is CASRPHAGKGYTF. As DNA, the CDR3 is TGTGCCAGTCGCCCACATGCAGGGAAGGGCTACACCTTC.